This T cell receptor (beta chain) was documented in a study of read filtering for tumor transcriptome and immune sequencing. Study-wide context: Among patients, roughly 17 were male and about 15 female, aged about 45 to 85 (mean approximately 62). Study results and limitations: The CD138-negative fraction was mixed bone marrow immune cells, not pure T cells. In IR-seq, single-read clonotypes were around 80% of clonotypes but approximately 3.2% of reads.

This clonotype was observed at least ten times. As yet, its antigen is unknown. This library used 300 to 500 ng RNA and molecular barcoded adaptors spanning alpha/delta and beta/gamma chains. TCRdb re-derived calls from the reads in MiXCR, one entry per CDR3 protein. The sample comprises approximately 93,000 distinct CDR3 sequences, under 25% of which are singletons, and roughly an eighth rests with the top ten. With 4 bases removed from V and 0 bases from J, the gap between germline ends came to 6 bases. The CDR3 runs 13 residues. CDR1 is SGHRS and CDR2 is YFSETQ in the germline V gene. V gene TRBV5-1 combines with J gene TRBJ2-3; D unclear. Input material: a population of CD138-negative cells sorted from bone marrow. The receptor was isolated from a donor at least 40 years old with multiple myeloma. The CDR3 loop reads CASSLDSTDTQYF. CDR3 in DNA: TGCGCCAGCAGCCTGGACAGCACAGATACGCAGTATTTT.